The text below deals with one TCR beta chain. Its target antigen remains unknown. No qualities accompany the bases; no much larger clone lies one base away. After removal of 5 bases from V and 3 bases from J, the junction retains 4 bases not matched to a gene. From the cysteine through the phenylalanine, the CDR3 covers 15 amino acids. The CDR3 DNA has 45 bases and is translated from base 1. The germline V gene (reference sequence) sets CDR1 to LNHDA and CDR2 to SQIVND. This specimen comes from a study of blood T cell repertoires in COVID-19 (TCRdb year 2020). Background on the whole study: Samples covering the acute and convalescent phases of COVID-19 were provided by collaborators in the United States, Italy and Spain. A freely available public database, intended as a resource for researchers studying the immune response to SARS-CoV-2, is where the repertoires were released. Deeply sampled blood TCRbeta repertoires from subjects exposed to, actively infected with, or recovered from COVID-19 were included in the dataset. Samples were obtained from the ongoing ImmuneRACE study (first 160 participants) and from some 1,200 subjects provided by 6 global collaborators. Where available, HLA class I and class II types were obtained from metadata supplied by the sample provider rather than from assay-based typing. Nearly every sample came with metadata listing a de-identified subject ID, COVID-19 status, age in years and sex. The prospective study material was composed of cDNA or gDNA derived from T cells, B-cell-depleted T cells, or PBMCs. What the research found in general, with its limitations: The amount of clinical and demographic metadata varied by source and participant and was provided uncurated.

The immunoSEQ Assay, a bias-controlled multiplex PCR, was used to amplify TCRbeta CDR3 regions from genomic DNA. On the authors' methods: The number of nucleated cells in each sample was estimated by amplification of reference gene primers within the assay. Sequence reads were collapsed and filtered to measure the absolute abundance of every unique TCRbeta CDR3 rearrangement. For each sample, productive Simpson clonality was calculated as the square root of Simpson's diversity index over productive rearrangements. Drawn from immuneACCESS, this table holds only the in-frame rearrangements with V and J called that TCRdb kept. Clones are partly lost; checked studies trace under half to an unresolved V gene and leave the rest unexplained. V and J calls and clone size are as listed in that table; D and trimming were resolved from the DNA. The sample table contains around 330,000 clones; only one count was recorded for around 89% of them. The top ten clones comprise 4% of the sample.

Each collaborating institution followed its own protocols to collect whole blood in K2EDTA tubes. Collaborator samples were shipped for TCRbeta analysis as frozen whole blood, isolated PBMCs, or DNA extracted from either sample type. Sample: peripheral blood. This TCR came from a woman aged 50 to 60 with active or convalescent COVID-19. The V and J segments used are TRBV19 and TRBJ1-6, and 7 bases in between align with TRBD1. The DNA sequence is given as TGTGCCAGTAGTCCCCGGGACAGCTATAATTCACCCCTCCACTTT. Its amino acids are CASSPRDSYNSPLHF.